The 9 T cell receptor beta chains given below trace back to one sample, sequenced in a study of T-cell memory formation after mild COVID-19. TCRdb reprocessed the 5' RACE reads via MiXCR and lists one record per CDR3 protein. Among more than 150,000 distinct CDR3 sequences listed, under 20% were seen once. Material: PBMCs or a T cell subset sorted from them (not recorded which). The receptor source for this set is a man between 18 and 29 years old who had mild COVID-19 (a few samples of this study predate the infection). Cell type and time point are not known.

In this sample, this clonotype turned up a few times. The chain carries TRBV7-9 and TRBJ2-5; 10 bases are a match to TRBD1. This CDR3 has 16 amino acids. Trimming took 3 bases from V and 2 from J; bases not matched to a gene: 6. Germline loops: CDR1 SEHNR, CDR2 FQNEAQ (reference sequence). This chain's CDR3 is CASSFGDRGQQETQYF. The CDR3 DNA follows: TGTGCCAGCAGCTTTGGGGACAGGGGACAGCAAGAGACCCAGTACTTC.

This clonotype was counted a few times. The chain is built from TRBV7-2 and TRBJ2-3; no clear D. The CDR3 loop spans 13 amino acids. Germline CDR1 and CDR2: SGHTA and FQGNSA. Trimming pared 4 bases from V and 4 bases from J, leaving 9 bases between. CDR3 nucleotide sequence: TGTGCCAGCAGCTCCCACAGCGCAGATACGCAGTATTTT. It specifies CASSSHSADTQYF.

This clonotype was picked up a small number of times. This chain links TRBV3-1 with TRBJ2-1; TRBD1 might be the D (7 bases). Germline-derived CDR1 and CDR2 are LGHDT and YNNKEL (reference sequence). This CDR3 region has 15 residues. V was cut by 3 bases and J by 3 bases, with 12 bases left in between. The CDR3: CASSQRDSYYNEQFF. CDR3 DNA: TGTGCCAGCAGCCAGCGGGACAGCTACTACAATGAGCAGTTCTTC.

This clonotype was recorded a few times. This chain joins TRBV7-9 and TRBJ2-1; D not resolved. Per germline, CDR1 SEHNR and CDR2 FQNEAQ (reference sequence). The CDR3 sequence is 12 residues long. Trimming left V 5 bases short and J 0 bases short, with 2 bases between. The CDR3 bases are TGTGCCAGCAGCACCTCCTACAATGAGCAGTTCTTC. The encoded protein is CASSTSYNEQFF.

The V call is TRBV28, the J call TRBJ2-1; no reliable D call. Germline CDR1 is MDHEN and CDR2 is SYDVKM. Trimming shortened V by 7 bases and J by 2 bases, and 18 bases separated the two germline ends. The CDR3 loop spans 16 amino acids. CDR3 coding DNA: TGTGCCAGCAAACTCTCCCCGCCGGCCACCTACAATGAGCAGTTCTTC. Translation gives CASKLSPPATYNEQFF.

The rearrangement uses TRBV9 and TRBJ2-3, with TRBD2 matching over 8 bases. Trimming removed 1 base from V and 5 bases from J; junction bases left unmatched: 3. Per germline, CDR1 SGDLS and CDR2 YYNGEE. The length of the CDR3 is 14 residues. CDR3 loop: CASSVTGGLDTQYF. CDR3 bases: TGTGCCAGCAGCGTAACGGGGGGGTTAGATACGCAGTATTTT.

This clonotype has just a few counts. The chain uses TRBV3-1 and TRBJ2-1; 8 nucleotides match TRBD2. Trimming removed 6 bases from V and 6 bases from J; junction bases left unmatched: 13. This CDR3 spans 16 amino acids. Per germline, CDR1 LGHDT and CDR2 YNNKEL (reference sequence). This CDR3 reads CASSPALAGHGNEQFF. DNA of the CDR3: TGTGCCAGCAGTCCAGCGTTAGCGGGGCACGGCAATGAGCAGTTCTTC.

A few counts support this clonotype. The chain uses TRBV6-1 and TRBJ1-6; 7 nucleotides line up with TRBD1. The germline CDR1 and CDR2 sequences are MNHNS and SASEGT. This CDR3 region has 18 residues. Trimming took 8 bases from V and 6 from J; bases not matched to a gene: 19. CDR3 amino acids: CASSMRWGDRAANSPLHF. Written as DNA, the CDR3 is TGTGCCAGCTCCATGAGATGGGGCGACAGGGCCGCTAATTCACCCCTCCACTTT.

The CDR3 loop is CASSRYRGRTDTQYF. The CDR3 DNA sequence: TGCGCCAGCAGCCGATACAGGGGACGCACAGATACGCAGTATTTT. V usage is TRBV4-1 and J usage is TRBJ2-3; 7 bases are a match to TRBD1. This CDR3 has 15 residues. Trimming at V came to 4 bases and at J to 1 base, leaving 5 bases not matched to a gene. Per the germline V gene, CDR1 is MGHRA and CDR2 is YSYEKL.